Described below is a single T cell receptor (beta chain) sequence and its context. The data were produced by immunoSEQ multiplex PCR, yet TCRdb's version contains in-frame clones alone and is incomplete. The profile shows over a million clones, approximately 98.5% of them singletons. Looked up from germline, CDR1 is GTSNPN and CDR2 is SVGIG (reference sequence). V lost 4 bases, J lost 2 bases, and 21 bases lay in between. The CDR3 extends over 16 amino acids. This sample was taken from a study of shared clonotypes between healthy human individuals. The sequence was obtained from a man younger than 45 in good health. The source material was naive CD4+ T cells sorted from blood. Subset of the sample: CD45RA+ positively selected. The V and J genes are TRBV30 and TRBJ2-7; possibly TRBD1 for D (7 bases). Here the CDR3 reads CAWTKGGAGGTYEQYF. The CDR3 DNA is TGTGCCTGGACCAAGGGGGGCGCAGGGGGGACCTACGAGCAGTACTTC.